A single sample is the source of the 10 T cell receptor beta chains below, sequenced in a study of low-dose radiotherapy and immunotherapy resistance in tumors. The time point was: before trial treatment. Primers targeting TRAV and TRBV primed first-strand cDNA, covering alpha and beta chains. A roughly 19-cycle PCR with a constant-region primer and V-primer adapter amplified TCRs. MiXCR, run by TCRdb on the reads, gives a single entry per CDR3 protein. The sample includes around 80,000 distinct CDR3 sequences, 15% to 20% seen only once; the top ten take 5.5% to 6%. The source was PBMCs, collected before treatment. The receptors were sampled from a male donor with prostate cancer.

This clonotype occurred a few times. A much more abundant neighbour one base away suggests this may be a read error. The CDR3 coding sequence is TGCAGTGCTACAGGACCCCGGGGCTACGAGCAGTTCTTC. This translates into CSATGPRGYEQFF. The rearrangement links TRBV20-1 to TRBJ2-1; possibly TRBD1 or TRBD2 for D (5 bases each). CDR1 is DFQATT and CDR2 is SNEGSKA in the germline V gene (reference sequence). Deletions cut 4 bases from V and 10 bases from J, with 17 bases between. The CDR3 covers 13 residues.

This clonotype was detected many times. The chain combines TRBV28 with TRBJ2-7; 12 positions match TRBD1. With 5 bases clipped from V and 4 bases from J, the junction kept 15 bases outside the gene matches. Germline CDR1 is MDHEN and CDR2 is SYDVKM. The length of the CDR3 is 18 residues. The CDR3 nucleotides read TGTGCCAGCAGTCCACCGGGACAGGGGGCGTCTTTTAGGTACGAGCAGTACTTC. Translating gives CASSPPGQGASFRYEQYF.

This clonotype was observed many times. The CDR3 DNA reads as TGTGCCAGCAGCTTGGGGACAGGGTCCTTCGTCGACGAGCAGTACTTC. Protein product: CASSLGTGSFVDEQYF. The chain couples TRBV5-8 to TRBJ2-7, with TRBD1 matching 8 bases. Germline CDR1 reads SGHTS; CDR2 reads YDEGEE. V shed 0 bases, J shed 5 bases, and the junction held 10 bases outside the gene matches. The CDR3 is 16 amino acids.

The V and J genes are TRBV27 and TRBJ1-2; a possible D gene is TRBD1 (6 bases). Germline loops: CDR1 MNHEY, CDR2 SMNVEV (reference sequence). The ends were cut back, 6 bases at V and 0 bases at J, with 11 bases in the middle. The CDR3 runs to 14 residues. The CDR3 loop reads CASRRQETNYGYTF. As DNA, the CDR3 is TGTGCCAGCAGACGACAGGAGACTAACTATGGCTACACCTTC.

The table lists this clonotype with many counts. The rearrangement links TRBV7-9 to TRBJ1-4; D ambiguous. V dropped 6 bases and J dropped 8 bases, with 16 bases sitting between them. The CDR3 runs 14 residues. Germline CDR1 reads SEHNR; CDR2 reads FQNEAQ (reference sequence). The DNA of the CDR3 is TGTGCCAGCAGAAAAGACACCGCCGCCGAAAAACTGTTTTTT. Translation: CASRKDTAAEKLFF.

This clonotype was counted many times. J is TRBJ2-6 and V is TRBV5-1; the D is unclear. CDR1 is SGHRS and CDR2 is YFSETQ in the germline V gene. The V end lost 4 bases, the J end lost 4 bases, and 9 bases lay between the germline ends. This CDR3 region has 14 residues. CDR3 in DNA: TGCGCCAGCAGCGAGCTACCCGGGGCCAACGTCCTGACTTTC. Translated: CASSELPGANVLTF.

The chain links TRBV20-1 to TRBJ2-5; the D gene is possibly TRBD2 (6 bases). Germline assignment: CDR1 DFQATT and CDR2 SNEGSKA (reference sequence). V lost 6 bases and J lost 5, with 16 bases in between. This CDR3 has 13 residues. The DNA of the CDR3 is TGCAGTGCCCGTTGGGCGGGGTATGAGACCCAGTACTTC. This encodes CSARWAGYETQYF.

For this clonotype: A read error is likely here: a far larger clone is one base away. The CDR3 spells CASSVRDRSSYEQFF. The CDR3 nucleotides read TGCGCCAGCAGCGTACGGGACCGCAGCTCCTACGAGCAGTTCTTC. The chain employs TRBV4-3 and TRBJ2-1, with D perhaps assigned TRBD1 or TRBD2 (5 bases each). The germline V gene encodes CDR1 LGHNA and CDR2 YSLEER. CDR3 length: 15 amino acids. The V and J ends lost 5 bases and 10 bases respectively, with 21 bases between them.

About this clonotype: This sequence is one base from a far larger clone and is likely a read error. The chain couples TRBV5-4 to TRBJ2-7, with 7 bases lining up with TRBD2. The CDR3 runs to 15 residues. Germline CDR1 SGHNT, CDR2 YYREEE (reference sequence). Trimming removed 2 bases from V and 7 bases from J; junction bases left unmatched: 12. CDR3 in amino acids: CASSLGGSSYNEQYF. In DNA, the CDR3 is TGTGCCAGCAGCTTAGGCGGGAGCTCCTACAATGAGCAGTACTTC.

The sample holds many counts of this clonotype. The J gene is TRBJ1-6, the V gene TRBV10-3, with a tentative D call TRBD1 (6 bases). Germline-derived CDR1 and CDR2 are ENHRY and SYGVKD. Trimming took 3 bases from V and 9 from J, leaving 15 bases between them. The CDR3 length is 15 residues. CDR3 DNA sequence: TGTGCCATCAGTGAAGGAGGGGGTTTGAGTTCACCCCTCCACTTT. Translation gives CAISEGGGLSSPLHF.